This TCR beta chain was retrieved from a study of CXCR3-negative and CXCR3-positive naive CD8 T cells. cDNA libraries for TRB were generated by 5' RACE incorporating UMI labels. TCRdb re-called the 5' RACE reads and gives one entry per CDR3 protein, without DNA. The table lists 75,000 to 95,000 distinct CDR3 sequences. The CDR3 loop spans 12 amino acids. The germline V gene has CDR1 SQVTM and CDR2 ANQGSEA. The source of this sequence is a human donor in good health. Some clones in this sample may be carry-over from other donors' samples. The V and J genes are TRBV29-1 and TRBJ2-5; TCRdb's assignment of TRBD2 cannot be checked, as there is no DNA. The source material was naive CXCR3- CD8+ T cells from blood. Regarding subset: CD45RO-CCR7+CD27+CD95- naive CD8+ T cells lacking CXCR3 (TNR3-). The CDR3 sequence: CSVGVGGETQYF.